This T cell receptor (beta chain) was sequenced for a study of immune evolution from preneoplasia to lung adenocarcinoma. About the research overall: HLA loss of heterozygosity: roughly 6.6% AIS, around 16% MIA, roughly 30% ADC, none AAH.

The study's findings and limits: Top clone share appeared to fall from AAH through AIS, MIA, adenocarcinoma.

Trimming removed 3 bases at V and 2 bases at J, with 6 bases between. This CDR3 contains 12 residues. Germline lookup yields CDR1 SGHRS and CDR2 YFSETQ. The assay was immunoSEQ multiplex PCR, and TCRdb's table has in-frame clones only and misses some. The data contain a few thousand clones, 60% to 75% of them seen just once; the ten biggest clones take up over 8.5%. Concerning this clone: Its antigen is still unknown.

Sequencing input: FFPE lung adenocarcinoma in situ tissue. The chain is built from TRBV5-1 and TRBJ2-7; D is ambiguous. The sequence was obtained from a person aged 60 to 80 with lung adenocarcinoma. The DNA for the CDR3 is TGCGCCAGCAGCTCGTTAGCCTACGAGCAGTACTTC. Protein sequence: CASSSLAYEQYF.